This TCR beta chain stems from a study of PD-1 blockade in classical Hodgkin lymphoma. Findings and caveats of the study: Complete responders' baseline diversity resembled that of newly diagnosed patients. Individuals who commenced nivolumab within less than 1 year of ASCT were excluded.

The data were produced by immunoSEQ multiplex PCR, yet TCRdb's version contains in-frame clones alone and is incomplete. The table records 120,000 to 150,000 clones, 78% of them present only once. CDR3 length: 16 residues. V lost 0 bases, J lost 6 bases, and 8 bases stayed unmatched. Germline values: CDR1 SGDLS, CDR2 YYNGEE. After autologous stem cell transplantation all patients relapsed, and prior brentuximab vedotin exposure differed between cohorts. The patients, who had relapsed/refractory classical Hodgkin lymphoma, achieved best responses of complete response, partial response or progressive disease. On this clone itself: Its cognate antigen is unknown.

This receptor was obtained from a human donor with classical Hodgkin lymphoma. The chain links TRBV9 to TRBJ2-5, with 10 bases that match TRBD2. This material consisted of peripheral blood mononuclear cells (PBMCs), taken before the second cycle of nivolumab. The CDR3 is CASSVGSLAGVKTQYF. CDR3 coding DNA: TGTGCCAGCAGCGTAGGGAGCCTAGCGGGAGTAAAGACCCAGTACTTC. The variable domain in full, completed from reference TRBV9 and TRBJ2-5, reads DSGVTQTPKHLITATGQRVTLRCSPRSGDLSVYWYQQSLDQGLQFLIQYYNGEERAKGNILERFSAQQFPDLHSELNLSSLELGDSALYFCASSVGSLAGVKTQYFGPGTRLLVL.